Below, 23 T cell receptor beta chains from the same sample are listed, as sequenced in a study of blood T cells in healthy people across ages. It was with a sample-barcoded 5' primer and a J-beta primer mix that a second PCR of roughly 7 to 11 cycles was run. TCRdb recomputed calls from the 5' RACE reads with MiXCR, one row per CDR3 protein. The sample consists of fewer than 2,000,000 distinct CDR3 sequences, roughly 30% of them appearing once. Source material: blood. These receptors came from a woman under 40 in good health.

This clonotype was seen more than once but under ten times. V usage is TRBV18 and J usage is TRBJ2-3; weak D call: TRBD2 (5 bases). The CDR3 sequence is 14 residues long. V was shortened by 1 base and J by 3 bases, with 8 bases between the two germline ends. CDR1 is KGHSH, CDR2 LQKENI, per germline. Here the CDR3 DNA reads TGTGCCAGCTCACCACGGTGGAGGACAGATACGCAGTATTTT. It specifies CASSPRWRTDTQYF.

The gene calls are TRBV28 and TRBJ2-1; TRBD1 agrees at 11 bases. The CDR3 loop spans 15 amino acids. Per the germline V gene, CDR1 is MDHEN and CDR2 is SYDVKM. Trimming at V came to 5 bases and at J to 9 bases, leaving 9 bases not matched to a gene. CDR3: CASSPGTGGYGEQFF. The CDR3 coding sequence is TGTGCCAGCAGTCCCGGGACAGGGGGGTATGGTGAGCAGTTCTTC.

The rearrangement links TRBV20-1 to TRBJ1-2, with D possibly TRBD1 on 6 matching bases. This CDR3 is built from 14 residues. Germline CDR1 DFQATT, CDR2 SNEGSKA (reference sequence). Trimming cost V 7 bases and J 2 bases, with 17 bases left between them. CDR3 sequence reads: CSVRGRGPNYGYTF. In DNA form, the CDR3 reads TGCAGTGTTAGGGGCAGGGGACCCAACTATGGCTACACCTTC.

The CDR3 DNA sequence: TGCAGTGCTAGAGTAGGGGAGTGGTATGGCTACACCTTC. Its translation: CSARVGEWYGYTF. This sequence joins TRBV20-1 and TRBJ1-2; D possibly corresponds to TRBD1 (5 bases). V was clipped by 1 base and J by 5 bases, with 11 bases between them. The V gene's germline CDR1 is DFQATT and CDR2 SNEGSKA (reference sequence). The CDR3 sequence is 13 residues long.

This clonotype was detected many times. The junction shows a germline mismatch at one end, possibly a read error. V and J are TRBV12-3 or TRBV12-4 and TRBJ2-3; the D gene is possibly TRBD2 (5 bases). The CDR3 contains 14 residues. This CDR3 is CASSLATSTDTQYF. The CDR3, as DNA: TGTGCCAGCAGCTTAGCGACCAGCACAGATACGCAGTATTTT.

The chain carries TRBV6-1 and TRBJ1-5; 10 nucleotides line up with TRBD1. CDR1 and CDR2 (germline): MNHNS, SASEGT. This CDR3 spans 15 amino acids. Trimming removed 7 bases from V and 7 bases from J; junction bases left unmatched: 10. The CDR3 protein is CASNMRTGGGQPQHF. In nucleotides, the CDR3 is TGTGCCAGCAATATGAGGACAGGGGGTGGCCAGCCCCAGCATTTT.

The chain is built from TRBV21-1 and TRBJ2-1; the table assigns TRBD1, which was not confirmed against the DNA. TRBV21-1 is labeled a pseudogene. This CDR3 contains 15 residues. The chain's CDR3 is CASKSPGQGGNEQFF. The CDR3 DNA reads TGTGCCAGCAAAAGTCCGGGACAGGGGGGCAACGAGCAGTTCTTC.

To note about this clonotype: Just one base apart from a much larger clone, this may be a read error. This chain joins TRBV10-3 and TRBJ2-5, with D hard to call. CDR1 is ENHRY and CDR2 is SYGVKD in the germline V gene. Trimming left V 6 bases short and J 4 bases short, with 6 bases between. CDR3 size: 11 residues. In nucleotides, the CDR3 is TGTGCCATCAGGGAGCGAGAGACCCAGTACTTC. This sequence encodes CAIRERETQYF.

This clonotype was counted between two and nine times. Here the CDR3 reads CASSPPGLAGGPYTDTQYF. The DNA for the CDR3 is TGTGCCAGCAGCCCACCGGGACTAGCGGGGGGGCCATACACAGATACGCAGTATTTT. The chain carries TRBV14 and TRBJ2-3; 16 bases are a match to TRBD2. CDR3 length: 19 amino acids. With 4 bases clipped from V and 2 bases from J, the junction kept 9 bases outside the gene matches. The germline gives CDR1 SGHDN, CDR2 FVKESK.

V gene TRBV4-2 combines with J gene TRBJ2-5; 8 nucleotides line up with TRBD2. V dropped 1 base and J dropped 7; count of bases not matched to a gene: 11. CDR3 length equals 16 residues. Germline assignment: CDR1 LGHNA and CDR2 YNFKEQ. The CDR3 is CASSQAPGGAEGTQYF. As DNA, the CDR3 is TGTGCCAGCAGCCAAGCCCCCGGGGGGGCAGAGGGGACCCAGTACTTC.

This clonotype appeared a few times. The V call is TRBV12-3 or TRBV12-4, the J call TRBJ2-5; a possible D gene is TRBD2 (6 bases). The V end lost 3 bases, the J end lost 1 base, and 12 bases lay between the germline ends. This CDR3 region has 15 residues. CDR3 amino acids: CASSFSVAAQETQYF. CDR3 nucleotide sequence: TGTGCCAGCAGTTTCTCGGTAGCGGCCCAAGAGACCCAGTACTTC.

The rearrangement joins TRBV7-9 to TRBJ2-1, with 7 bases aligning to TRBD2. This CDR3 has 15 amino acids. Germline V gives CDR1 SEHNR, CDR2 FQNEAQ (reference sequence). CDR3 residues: CSYPGLREGRDEQFF. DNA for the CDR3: TGTTCCTACCCGGGGCTGAGGGAGGGAAGGGATGAGCAGTTCTTC.

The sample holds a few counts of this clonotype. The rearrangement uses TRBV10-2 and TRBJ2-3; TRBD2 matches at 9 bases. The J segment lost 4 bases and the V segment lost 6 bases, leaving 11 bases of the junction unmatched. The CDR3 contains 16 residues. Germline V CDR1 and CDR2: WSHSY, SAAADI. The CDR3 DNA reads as TGCGCCAGCAGCAGACTAGCGGAACTTCAGGCAGATACGCAGTATTTT. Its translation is CASSRLAELQADTQYF.

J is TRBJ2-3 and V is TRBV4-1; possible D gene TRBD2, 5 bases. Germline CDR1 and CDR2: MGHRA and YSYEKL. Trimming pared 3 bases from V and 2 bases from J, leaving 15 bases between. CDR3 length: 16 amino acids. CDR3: CASSHMAGLSTDTQYF. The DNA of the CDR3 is TGCGCCAGCAGCCATATGGCGGGCCTTTCCACAGATACGCAGTATTTT.

The CDR3, as DNA: TGTGCCAGCAGCTTGCGGGAGTGGGGGCATGAGCAGTTCTTC. Translating gives CASSLREWGHEQFF. The V call is TRBV7-2, the J call TRBJ2-1; tentatively, D is TRBD2 (7 bases). Germline CDR1 reads SGHTA; CDR2 reads FQGNSA. This CDR3 is 14 amino acids long. Deletions cut 3 bases from V and 8 bases from J, with 14 bases between.

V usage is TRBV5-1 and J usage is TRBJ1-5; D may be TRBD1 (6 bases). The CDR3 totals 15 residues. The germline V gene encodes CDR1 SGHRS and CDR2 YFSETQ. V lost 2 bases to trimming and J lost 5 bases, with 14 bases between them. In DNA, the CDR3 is TGCGCCAGCAGCTTATGGGGGGGCGGCGATCAGCCCCAGCATTTT. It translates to CASSLWGGGDQPQHF.

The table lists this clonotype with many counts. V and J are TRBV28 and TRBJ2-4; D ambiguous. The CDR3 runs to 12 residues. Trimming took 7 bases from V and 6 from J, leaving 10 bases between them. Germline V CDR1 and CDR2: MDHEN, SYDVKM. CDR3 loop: CASTGDPNIQYF. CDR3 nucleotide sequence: TGTGCCAGCACTGGCGACCCAAACATTCAGTACTTC.

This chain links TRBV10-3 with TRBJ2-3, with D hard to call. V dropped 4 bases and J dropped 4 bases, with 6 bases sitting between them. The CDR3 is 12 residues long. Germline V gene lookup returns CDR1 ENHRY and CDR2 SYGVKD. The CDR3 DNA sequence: TGTGCCATCAGTGTGCCCCCAGATACGCAGTATTTT. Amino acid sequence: CAISVPPDTQYF.

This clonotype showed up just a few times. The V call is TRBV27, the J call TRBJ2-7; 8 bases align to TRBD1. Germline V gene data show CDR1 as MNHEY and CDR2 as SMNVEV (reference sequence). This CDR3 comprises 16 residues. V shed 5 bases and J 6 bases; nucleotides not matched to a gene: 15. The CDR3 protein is CASSHLSAGGPPEQYF. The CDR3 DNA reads TGTGCCAGCAGTCACCTTTCGGCAGGGGGCCCCCCCGAGCAGTACTTC.

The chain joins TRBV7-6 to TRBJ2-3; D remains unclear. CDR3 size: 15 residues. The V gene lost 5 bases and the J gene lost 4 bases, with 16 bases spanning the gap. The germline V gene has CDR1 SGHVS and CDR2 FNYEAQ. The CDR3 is CASSPRIPPPDTQYF. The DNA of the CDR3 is TGTGCCAGCAGCCCGCGGATACCCCCCCCAGATACGCAGTATTTT.

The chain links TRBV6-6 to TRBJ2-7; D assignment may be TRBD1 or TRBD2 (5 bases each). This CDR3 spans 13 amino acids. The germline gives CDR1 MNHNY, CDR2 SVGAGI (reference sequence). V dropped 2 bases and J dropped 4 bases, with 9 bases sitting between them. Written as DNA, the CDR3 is TGTGCCAGCAGTTACGGGGACCTTTACGAGCAGTACTTC. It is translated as CASSYGDLYEQYF.

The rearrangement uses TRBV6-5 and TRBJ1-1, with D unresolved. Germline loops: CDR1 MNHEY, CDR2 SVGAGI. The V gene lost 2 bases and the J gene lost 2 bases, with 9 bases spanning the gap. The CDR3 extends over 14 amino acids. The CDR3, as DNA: TGTGCCAGCAGTTACAGGGAAGGAAACACTGAAGCTTTCTTT. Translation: CASSYREGNTEAFF.

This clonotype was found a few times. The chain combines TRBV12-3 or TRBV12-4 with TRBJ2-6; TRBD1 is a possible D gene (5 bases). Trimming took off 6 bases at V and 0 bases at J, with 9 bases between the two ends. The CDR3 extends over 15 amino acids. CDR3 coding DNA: TGTGCCAGCAGCTACAGGAACTCTGGGGCCAACGTCCTGACTTTC. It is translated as CASSYRNSGANVLTF.